These 29 T cell receptor beta chains were all obtained from the same sample, sequenced in a study of Graves' ophthalmopathy and Graves' hyperthyroidism. The TCR beta CDR3 regions underwent amplification from RNA transcripts. HTBI primers served in a first-round RT-PCR, which a second-round multiplex PCR followed. TCRdb reprocessed the multiplex PCR reads with MiXCR, giving one entry per CDR3 protein. The data show around 590,000 distinct CDR3 sequences, with 39% seen just once and 3.5% to 5% held by the top ten. Sequencing used peripheral blood or thyroid tissue (not recorded which). These receptors were taken from an adult man with Graves' hyperthyroidism.

The chain employs TRBV7-9 and TRBJ2-5; the match to TRBD2 covers 14 bases. Germline CDR1 is SEHNR and CDR2 is FQNEAQ (reference sequence). V shed 5 bases and J 4 bases; nucleotides not matched to a gene: 12. The CDR3 loop spans 18 amino acids. The CDR3 sequence is CASSPTGLAGAYRETQYF. The CDR3 DNA reads TGTGCCAGCAGCCCGACGGGACTAGCGGGAGCATATCGAGAGACCCAGTACTTC.

This clonotype appeared many times. The genes are TRBV7-2 and TRBJ2-7; tentatively, D is TRBD1 (6 bases). Trimming took off 5 bases at V and 9 bases at J, with 17 bases between the two ends. The CDR3 sequence is 13 residues long. Germline V gene data show CDR1 as SGHTA and CDR2 as FQGNSA. The chain's CDR3 is CASSLRQVLGQYF. In DNA, the CDR3 is TGTGCCAGCAGCCTTAGACAGGTGCTAGGGCAGTACTTC.

This clonotype has at least ten counts. CDR3 loop: CASSPTGTGDDTEAFF. Here the CDR3 DNA reads TGTGCCAGCAGCCCAACCGGGACAGGGGATGACACTGAAGCTTTCTTT. This chain joins TRBV25-1 and TRBJ1-1; the match to TRBD1 covers 10 bases. V shed 6 bases and J 3 bases; nucleotides not matched to a gene: 10. Per germline, CDR1 MGHDK and CDR2 SYGVNS. The CDR3 runs 16 residues.

This clonotype appeared many times. This chain uses TRBV6-1 with TRBJ1-2, with D possibly TRBD1 on 6 matching bases. This CDR3 spans 14 amino acids. Between the trimmed V and J ends, which lost 2 bases and 7 bases, there was a span of 14 bases. Germline CDR1 and CDR2: MNHNS and SASEGT. The CDR3 reads CASSESWGQGGYTF. CDR3 sequence (DNA): TGTGCCAGCAGTGAATCGTGGGGGCAAGGTGGCTACACCTTC.

This chain links TRBV7-9 with TRBJ2-2; possible D gene TRBD1, 7 bases. The V end lost 5 bases, the J end lost 4 bases, and 17 bases lay between the germline ends. The CDR3 runs 16 residues. Per the germline V gene, CDR1 is SEHNR and CDR2 is FQNEAQ (reference sequence). The CDR3 nucleotides read TGTGCCAGCAGCCTAAGATCAGGGGGAGGCACCGGGGAGCTGTTTTTT. This sequence encodes CASSLRSGGGTGELFF.

In this sample, this clonotype turned up many times. This chain connects TRBV13 to TRBJ1-1; TRBD1 matches at 11 bases. The V and J ends lost 5 bases and 3 bases, in that order; junction bases with no gene match: 11. Germline CDR1 and CDR2: PRHDT and FYEKMQ (reference sequence). The CDR3 is made up of 17 amino acids. CDR3 sequence reads: CASSPQGTGGHHTEAFF. CDR3 sequence (DNA): TGTGCCAGCAGCCCGCAAGGGACAGGGGGACATCACACTGAAGCTTTCTTT. The variable domain in full, completed from reference TRBV13 and TRBJ1-1, reads AAGVIQSPRHLIKEKRETATLKCYPIPRHDTVYWYQQGPGQDPQFLISFYEKMQSDKGSIPDRFSAQQFSDYHSELNMSSLELGDSALYFCASSPQGTGGHHTEAFFGQGTRLTVV.

This chain joins TRBV5-1 and TRBJ2-5; D remains ambiguous. Trimming shortened V by 0 bases and J by 12 bases, and 3 bases separated the two germline ends. The V gene's germline CDR1 is SGHRS and CDR2 YFSETQ. The CDR3 spans 9 residues. The CDR3 spells CASSLGKYF. For the CDR3, the DNA is TGCGCCAGCAGCTTGGGCAAGTACTTC.

This clonotype was recorded many times. The chain is built from TRBV7-8 and TRBJ2-7; 12 nucleotides agree with TRBD2. The V and J ends lost 4 bases and 4 bases, in that order; junction bases with no gene match: 5. There are 15 residues in the CDR3. Germline-derived CDR1 and CDR2 are SGHVS and FQNEAQ. CDR3 loop: CASSSRTSGAYEQYF. The CDR3 DNA reads TGTGCCAGCAGCTCCCGGACTAGCGGGGCATACGAGCAGTACTTC. Combining the CDR3 with reference TRBV7-8 and TRBJ2-7 gives the whole variable domain GAGVSQSPRYKVAKRGQDVALRCDPISGHVSLFWYQQALGQGPEFLTYFQNEAQLDKSGLPSDRFFAERPEGSVSTLKIQRTQQEDSAVYLCASSSRTSGAYEQYFGPGTRLTVT.

Details on this clonotype: A single base separates this from a much larger clone, so it may be a read error. The chain is built from TRBV12-3 or TRBV12-4 and TRBJ2-6; D might be TRBD1 or TRBD2, each matching 5 bases. This CDR3 spans 16 amino acids. CDR3 sequence: CASTLGRFSGVNVLTF. The CDR3, as DNA: TGTGCCAGCACCCTGGGACGGTTCTCTGGGGTCAACGTCCTGACTTTC.

This clonotype showed up just a few times. The chain combines TRBV28 with TRBJ1-1, with 7 positions matching TRBD1. Germline V CDR1 and CDR2: MDHEN, SYDVKM. The V gene end was trimmed by 6 bases and the J gene end by 1 base; junction bases not matched to a gene: 8. The CDR3 spans 15 residues. Here the CDR3 DNA reads TGTGCCAGCAGGCGTCCGGGACAGACGAACACTGAAGCTTTCTTT. This encodes CASRRPGQTNTEAFF. Drawing the rest from reference TRBV28 and TRBJ1-1, the complete variable domain is DVKVTQSSRYLVKRTGEKVFLECVQDMDHENMFWYRQDPGLGLRLIYFSYDVKMKEKGDIPEGYSVSREKKERFSLILESASTNQTSMYLCASRRPGQTNTEAFFGQGTRLTVV.

The chain has TRBV5-1 and TRBJ2-3; possible D gene TRBD1, 6 bases. V lost 5 bases and J lost 2, with 9 bases in between. The length of the CDR3 is 13 residues. Germline values: CDR1 SGHRS, CDR2 YFSETQ. The CDR3 bases are TGCGCCAGCAGGGACAGCATCACAGATACGCAGTATTTT. Translation gives CASRDSITDTQYF.

This clonotype turned up a few times. The chain is built from TRBV6-5 and TRBJ1-5; D unclear. Trimming shortened V by 5 bases and J by 0 bases, and 11 bases separated the two germline ends. Germline CDR1 reads MNHEY; CDR2 reads SVGAGI. The CDR3 runs 15 residues. The CDR3 sequence is CASSRRSNSNQPQHF. CDR3 bases: TGTGCCAGCAGTCGTAGGAGTAATAGCAATCAGCCCCAGCATTTT.

CDR3 loop: CASSTRGGAETQYF. The CDR3 nucleotides read TGTGCCAGCAGCACACGCGGGGGGGCGGAGACCCAGTACTTC. The J gene is TRBJ2-5, the V gene TRBV7-2; 9 nucleotides line up with TRBD2. The length of the CDR3 is 14 residues. CDR1 SGHTA and CDR2 FQGNSA come from the germline V gene. J lost 5 bases, V lost 5 bases, and 6 bases had no gene match.

Many counts were recorded for this clonotype. The rearrangement uses TRBV6-1 and TRBJ2-7, with 11 positions matching TRBD1. J lost 6 bases, V lost 5 bases, and 3 bases had no gene match. Germline V gives CDR1 MNHNS, CDR2 SASEGT. The CDR3 is made up of 13 amino acids. Here the CDR3 reads CASSPGQGGEQYF. The CDR3 coding sequence is TGTGCCAGCAGTCCGGGACAGGGGGGCGAGCAGTACTTC.

The rearrangement uses TRBV29-1 and TRBJ2-7, with 7 nucleotides matching TRBD2. CDR1 is SQVTM and CDR2 is ANQGSEA in the germline V gene. J was trimmed by 2 bases and V by 8 bases; bases with no gene match: 6. This CDR3 region has 12 residues. The CDR3 region is CSSAGRAYEQYF. CDR3 sequence (DNA): TGCAGCAGTGCAGGGAGGGCCTACGAGCAGTACTTC.

This clonotype was seen at least ten times. The chain links TRBV29-1 to TRBJ1-2, with D possibly being TRBD1 (5 bases). V was pared by 3 bases and J by 4 bases, with 9 bases between. Germline assignment: CDR1 SQVTM and CDR2 ANQGSEA. This CDR3 is built from 12 residues. CDR3 nucleotide sequence: TGCAGCGTTGAGACCGACAGCTATGGCTACACCTTC. Encoded protein: CSVETDSYGYTF.

V is TRBV11-1 and J is TRBJ1-2; 10 positions match TRBD1. Germline CDR1 and CDR2: SGHAT and FQDESV (reference sequence). The CDR3 consists of 15 residues. V trimming: 11 bases; J trimming: 4 bases; junction bases outside the gene matches: 13. CDR3 protein: CAWSGTGTGAYGYTF. CDR3 in DNA: TGTGCCTGGAGTGGGACCGGGACAGGGGCCTATGGCTACACCTTC.

The rearrangement links TRBV2 to TRBJ1-1; D is possibly TRBD1 (6 bases). CDR1 SNHLY and CDR2 FYNNEI come from the germline V gene. The CDR3 is made up of 15 amino acids. Trimming cost V 6 bases and J 3 bases, with 17 bases left between them. The CDR3 protein is CASRKQGVLYTEAFF. The CDR3 DNA reads TGTGCCAGCAGGAAACAGGGAGTGCTCTACACTGAAGCTTTCTTT.

The chain carries TRBV28 and TRBJ1-1, with a possible D match to TRBD1 (6 bases). CDR1 and CDR2 from the germline V gene are MDHEN and SYDVKM. The CDR3 consists of 11 residues. V was clipped by 8 bases and J by 6 bases, with 10 bases between them. The CDR3 DNA sequence: TGTGCCAGCTCGGACAGTCCTGAAGCTTTCTTT. It codes for CASSDSPEAFF. Filled out from reference TRBV28 and TRBJ1-1, the complete variable domain reads DVKVTQSSRYLVKRTGEKVFLECVQDMDHENMFWYRQDPGLGLRLIYFSYDVKMKEKGDIPEGYSVSREKKERFSLILESASTNQTSMYLCASSDSPEAFFGQGTRLTVV.

This clonotype was seen many times. This rearrangement joins TRBV29-1 to TRBJ1-2; the match to TRBD1 covers 8 bases. The CDR3 covers 14 residues. Trimming took 4 bases from V and 4 from J; bases not matched to a gene: 8. Germline CDR1 SQVTM, CDR2 ANQGSEA. The CDR3 DNA is TGCAGCGTTGCCAGGACAGGGCAATCCTATGGCTACACCTTC. As protein: CSVARTGQSYGYTF.

Many counts were recorded for this clonotype. This chain joins TRBV5-1 and TRBJ1-3; D ambiguous. V lost 0 bases and J lost 3, with 7 bases in between. Germline lookup yields CDR1 SGHRS and CDR2 YFSETQ. The CDR3 totals 14 residues. The CDR3, as DNA: TGCGCCAGCAGCTTGGTGCCAGATGGAAACACCATATATTTT. The encoded protein is CASSLVPDGNTIYF.

This clonotype was recorded many times. The chain joins TRBV5-1 to TRBJ2-5, with D unresolved. The CDR3 extends over 14 amino acids. CDR1 is SGHRS and CDR2 is YFSETQ in the germline V gene. With 0 bases removed from V and 4 bases from J, the gap between germline ends came to 10 bases. The CDR3: CASSLESSPETQYF. The CDR3 bases are TGCGCCAGCAGCTTGGAGAGCAGCCCAGAGACCCAGTACTTC.

Notes on this clonotype: This may be a read error, as it is one base from a much larger clone. Because it lacks the conserved phenylalanine or tryptophan at the end, this CDR3 is likely a read error. The rearrangement uses TRBV29-1 and TRBJ1-1, with no clear D. The CDR3 extends over 15 amino acids. Germline V CDR1 and CDR2: SQVTM, ANQGSEA. V lost 6 bases, J lost 1 base, and 18 bases lay in between. CDR3 DNA: TGCAGCGTCGAGAGACAAGGCGGATGGAACACTGAAGCTTTCTCT. It translates to CSVERQGGWNTEAFS.

This clonotype was counted at least ten times. The J gene is TRBJ1-1, the V gene TRBV6-5, with 8 positions matching TRBD1. The germline V gene has CDR1 MNHEY and CDR2 SVGAGI. CDR3 size: 14 residues. J was trimmed by 4 bases and V by 6 bases; bases with no gene match: 7. DNA for the CDR3: TGTGCCAGCAGCTACGGACAGGGTGGCACTGAAGCTTTCTTT. The encoded protein is CASSYGQGGTEAFF.

In this sample, this clonotype turned up a few times. The chain recombines TRBV20-1 with TRBJ1-1; D not resolved. V was clipped by 3 bases and J by 1 base, with 9 bases between them. The CDR3 loop spans 13 amino acids. CDR1 is DFQATT, CDR2 SNEGSKA, per germline (reference sequence). The CDR3 spells CSARAQTNTEAFF. CDR3 sequence (DNA): TGCAGTGCTAGGGCACAGACGAACACTGAAGCTTTCTTT.

A remark on this clonotype: It may be a read error: a sequence one base away is much more abundant. The V call is TRBV9, the J call TRBJ2-5, with D possibly being TRBD2 (5 bases). Germline V gene lookup returns CDR1 SGDLS and CDR2 YYNGEE. CDR3 length equals 15 residues. This CDR3 reads CASSLALKILEAQYF. As DNA, the CDR3 is TGCGCCAGCAGCTTGGCCCTTAAGATTTTGGAGGCCCAGTACTTC.

This clonotype was recorded a few times. V usage is TRBV6-1 and J usage is TRBJ2-2; D gene ambiguous. Germline V gene data show CDR1 as MNHNS and CDR2 as SASEGT. The CDR3 is 14 amino acids. Trimming left V 10 bases short and J 6 bases short, with 18 bases between. The CDR3 loop reads CATRPGETSGELFF. CDR3 bases: TGTGCCACCCGCCCCGGAGAGACGTCCGGGGAGCTGTTTTTT.

This clonotype appeared once. Possible read error: a much larger clone is one base away. The genes are TRBV5-1 and TRBJ1-6, with D perhaps matching TRBD1 (5 bases). The CDR3 totals 15 residues. The germline gives CDR1 SGHRS, CDR2 YFSETQ. Trimming took 5 bases from V and 10 from J, leaving 19 bases between them. CDR3 nucleotide sequence: TGCGCCAGCAGTCCTGGACAAGGACTAAGCTCACCCCTCCACTTT. It yields the protein CASSPGQGLSSPLHF. The full variable domain, rest sourced from reference TRBV5-1 and TRBJ1-6, is KAGVTQTPRYLIKTRGQQVTLSCSPISGHRSVSWYQQTPGQGLQFLFEYFSETQRNKGNFPGRFSGRQFSNSRSEMNVSTLELGDSALYLCASSPGQGLSSPLHFGNGTRLTVT.

The rearrangement joins TRBV12-3 or TRBV12-4 to TRBJ1-2, with D unresolved. Trimming took 5 bases from V and 11 from J, leaving 3 bases between them. CDR3 length: 8 residues. The CDR3 region is CASSRYTF. The CDR3, as DNA: TGTGCCAGCAGTCGATACACCTTC.